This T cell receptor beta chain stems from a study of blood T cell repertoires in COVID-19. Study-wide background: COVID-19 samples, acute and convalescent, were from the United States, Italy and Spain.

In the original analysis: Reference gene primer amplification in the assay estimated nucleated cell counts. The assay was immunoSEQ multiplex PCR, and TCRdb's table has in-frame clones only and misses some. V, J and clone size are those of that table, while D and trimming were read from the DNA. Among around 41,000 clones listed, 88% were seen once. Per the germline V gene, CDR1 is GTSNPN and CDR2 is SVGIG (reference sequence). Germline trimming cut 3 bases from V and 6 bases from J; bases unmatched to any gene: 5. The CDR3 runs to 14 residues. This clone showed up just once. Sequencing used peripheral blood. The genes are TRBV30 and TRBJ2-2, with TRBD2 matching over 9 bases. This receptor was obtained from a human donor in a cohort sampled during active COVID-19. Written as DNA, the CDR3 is TGTGCCTGGAGATCGCTAGCGGGACCCGGGGAGCTGTTTTTT. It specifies CAWRSLAGPGELFF.